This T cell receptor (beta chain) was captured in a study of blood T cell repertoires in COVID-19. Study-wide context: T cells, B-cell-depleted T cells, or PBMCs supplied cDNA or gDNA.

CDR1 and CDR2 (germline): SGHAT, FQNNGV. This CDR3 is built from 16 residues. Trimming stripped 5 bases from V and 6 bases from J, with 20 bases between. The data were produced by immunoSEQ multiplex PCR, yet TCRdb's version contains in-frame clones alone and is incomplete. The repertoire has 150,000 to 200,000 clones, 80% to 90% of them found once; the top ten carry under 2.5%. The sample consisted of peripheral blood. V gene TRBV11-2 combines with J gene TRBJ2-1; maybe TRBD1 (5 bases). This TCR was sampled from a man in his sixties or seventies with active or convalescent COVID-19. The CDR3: CASSDLNSGNSNEQFF. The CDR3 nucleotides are TGTGCCAGCAGCGACCTAAACTCAGGGAATTCCAATGAGCAGTTCTTC.